In its sample, the clone carrying this T cell receptor beta chain was seen a few times. Its target is unknown. Germline V gives CDR1 ENHRY, CDR2 SYGVKD. Trimming took 8 bases from V and 9 from J, leaving 8 bases between them. The CDR3 is 10 amino acids. This specimen comes from a study of cytomegalovirus exposure and HLA in healthy donors. Overall study findings and caveats: Sequencing depth roughly uniform across donors was assumed in presence/absence analyses. A later analysis found common viral pathogens apparently linked to several of the most significant clusters. The HLA-A and HLA-B alleles of most subjects were reportedly predicted accurately from TCR beta sequences.

PCR used 60 Vbeta primers and 13 Jbeta primers. Measured with immunoSEQ multiplex PCR; TCRdb has only the in-frame clones, and not every one. The sample comprises some 120,000 clones, more than 65% of which are singletons, and around 13% rests with the top ten. The receptor was isolated from a woman between 40 and 55 years old in good health and CMV-seropositive. The chain joins TRBV10-3 to TRBJ2-1; the D is unclear. Specimen: PBMCs. CDR3 in amino acids: CAIGEPEQFF. Here the CDR3 DNA reads TGTGCCATCGGAGAACCTGAGCAGTTCTTC.